This T cell receptor beta chain was found in a study of T cell responses to AZD1222 COVID-19 vaccine (dated by TCRdb to 2020 to 2022). Study-wide context: A total of under 250 trial participants underwent TCR sequencing, of whom about 210 had received two doses of AZD1222 and around 26 had received two doses of the MenACWY control vaccine. Trial participants were enrolled by age into 18-55, 56-69 and 70-plus year subgroups, with about 150, 27 and 61 TCR-sequenced participants respectively.

Concerning this clone itself: No antigen is known for it. No per-base quality is available; no much larger clone lies one base away.

There are 13 amino acids in the CDR3, from cysteine to phenylalanine inclusive. Only the CDR3 region is kept as DNA, spanning 39 bases read in frame from base 1. The germline V gene (reference sequence) sets CDR1 to GTSNPN and CDR2 to SVGIG. Deletion took 0 bases off V and 3 bases off J, with a span of 6 bases between the germline ends. The intended sense of this specimen's time point label: about 28 days (+/-7) after the second vaccine dose. AZD1222 recipients given second doses at about 4 weeks or at about 12 weeks were pooled, since spike-specific TCR depth and breadth were not found to differ between the two schedules. Samples from vaccinated people were obtained from the UK trials COV001 and COV002, which included a single-blind randomized controlled phase 2/3 trial of AZD1222 (ChAdOx1 nCoV-19) in healthy adults. For TCRbeta chain sequencing, PBMC samples were collected from trial participants at day 0 and at day 28 after the second dose.

The CDR3 regions of human TCRbeta chains were analyzed by immunosequencing. Processing in the source paper ran as follows. Repertoire TCRs were matched against a reference library of SARS-CoV-2-specific TCRs generated with the MIRA antigen-specificity platform. Breadth meant the fraction of unique TCRs that were SARS-CoV-2-associated, whereas depth meant the fraction of total T cells that were SARS-CoV-2-associated. Using the MIRA data, each spike-specific TCR was assigned both to the spike region to which the TCR was reactive and to a CD4 or CD8 class. Log10-transformed breadth and depth values were compared by one-way ANOVA with Sidak's multiple comparisons tests. TCRdb took over this immuneACCESS table, retaining in-frame rearrangements with V and J assigned. Such tables are incomplete; in checked studies, under half of the missing clones stem from an unresolved V gene, and the remainder is unexplained. V and J calls and clone size follow that table, whereas D and trimming were derived from the DNA. This sample comprises about 18,000 clones, roughly 81% of them detected only once. In total, the top ten clones hold 20% to 25% of the sample.

The investigation overall reported the following: The whole spike protein was spanned by vaccine-associated CD4 TCRs, and dominant responses were seen in regions 160-218 and 743-854. No day 14 peak-response samples were available, so repertoires were characterized only after the peak T cell response. Conclusions about previously exposed vaccinees were limited because only a handful of AZD1222 recipients were SARS-CoV-2 seropositive at baseline. The 56-69-year group was small, and its depth increase did not reach significance, likely because of low power. After two AZD1222 doses, spike-specific TCR breadth and depth were significantly higher than at day 0 and than in MenACWY recipients. Reportedly, almost half of the unique spike-specific TCRs recognized epitopes lying outside the regions that are mutated in the B.1.351 and B.1.1.7 variants. Participants were mostly white British, with more females than males. The authors suggested clonal diversity may have been underestimated.

This TCR was recovered from an adult who received the AZD1222 COVID-19 vaccine. Sequenced here: peripheral blood, sampled 28 days after the second AZD1222 dose. The chain joins TRBV30 to TRBJ2-1, with the D gene call left open. The nucleotides are TGTGCCTGGAGTGTAGGCATCTACAATGAGCAGTTCTTC. This gives the protein CAWSVGIYNEQFF.